The rows below give T cell receptor beta chains drawn from one sample of a study of tumor-infiltrating lymphocytes in localized non-small cell lung cancer. Using immunoSEQ multiplex PCR, the repertoire was profiled, and TCRdb retains in-frame clones only, with some absent. This table holds 9,500 to 15,000 clones, roughly 79% found once. The sequenced material came from lung tumor tissue. The receptors stem from a human donor with non-small cell lung cancer. Each CDR3 is given with its conserved first and last residue. D genes are given only for firm matches. Clone size is given for some rows only: seen once, a few or many times, or a class if the clone is expanded.

len: 11; d_gene: NA; v_gene: TRBV29-1; abundance: NA; j_gene: TRBJ2-1; CDR3nt: TGCAGCGTTTCGGCCTACAATGAGCAGTTCTTC; CDR3aa: CSVSAYNEQFF
len: 18; d_gene: TRBD1; v_gene: TRBV27; abundance: NA; j_gene: TRBJ2-3; CDR3nt: TGTGCCAGCAGTTTATGGATGGGGACAGCCAGAAGCACAGATACGCAGTATTTT; CDR3aa: CASSLWMGTARSTDTQYF
len: 13; d_gene: TRBD1; v_gene: TRBV18; abundance: NA; j_gene: TRBJ1-1; CDR3nt: TGTGCCAGCTCAAAGGGGGCTGACACTGAAGCTTTCTTT; CDR3aa: CASSKGADTEAFF
len: 15; d_gene: TRBD2; v_gene: TRBV2; abundance: NA; j_gene: TRBJ2-6; CDR3nt: TGTGCCAGCGGGCGGGGGATCACTGGGGCCAACGTCCTGACTTTC; CDR3aa: CASGRGITGANVLTF
len: 15; d_gene: NA; v_gene: TRBV11-2; abundance: NA; j_gene: TRBJ2-4; CDR3nt: TGTGCCAGCAGCTTTGCCGGCTCACCCAAAAACATTCAGTACTTC; CDR3aa: CASSFAGSPKNIQYF
len: 13; d_gene: NA; v_gene: TRBV6-1; abundance: NA; j_gene: TRBJ1-1; CDR3nt: TGTGCCAGCAGTGAAGAGGAGTACACTGAAGCTTTCTTT; CDR3aa: CASSEEEYTEAFF
len: 15; d_gene: NA; v_gene: TRBV6-4; abundance: NA; j_gene: TRBJ2-1; CDR3nt: TGTGCCAGCAGGCGACTTAGATGGTACTACAATGAGCAGTTCTTC; CDR3aa: CASRRLRWYYNEQFF
len: 19; d_gene: TRBD1; v_gene: TRBV11-3; abundance: NA; j_gene: TRBJ1-6; CDR3nt: TGTGCCAGCAGCCCCGGGACAGGGGTTCTAGAGGACTATAATTCACCCCTCCACTTT; CDR3aa: CASSPGTGVLEDYNSPLHF
len: 15; d_gene: NA; v_gene: TRBV5-1; abundance: NA; j_gene: TRBJ2-3; CDR3nt: TGCGCCAGCAGCCGGAGAGGGTACAGCACAGATACGCAGTATTTT; CDR3aa: CASSRRGYSTDTQYF
len: 12; d_gene: NA; v_gene: TRBV7-2; abundance: once; j_gene: TRBJ2-7; CDR3nt: TGTGCCAGCAGCTCCTACAGTTACGAGCAGTACTTC; CDR3aa: CASSSYSYEQYF
len: 15; d_gene: TRBD2; v_gene: TRBV7-2; abundance: NA; j_gene: TRBJ2-2; CDR3nt: TGTGCCAGCAGCTTACTGGCGGGAGCGGTCGGGGAGCTGTTTTTT; CDR3aa: CASSLLAGAVGELFF
len: 14; d_gene: TRBD1; v_gene: TRBV7-2; abundance: NA; j_gene: TRBJ2-1; CDR3nt: TGTGCCAGCAGCCCACGACAGGGTAGCGATGAGCAGTTCTTC; CDR3aa: CASSPRQGSDEQFF
len: 16; d_gene: TRBD1; v_gene: TRBV18; abundance: few; j_gene: TRBJ2-5; CDR3nt: TGTGCCAGCTCACTGCAGACCGGGACAGCACAAGAGACCCAGTACTTC; CDR3aa: CASSLQTGTAQETQYF
len: 16; d_gene: NA; v_gene: TRBV5-1; abundance: NA; j_gene: TRBJ1-4; CDR3nt: TGCGCCAGCAGCTTGGACAGCAAACCCCCTCATGAAAAACTGTTTTTT; CDR3aa: CASSLDSKPPHEKLFF
len: 11; d_gene: NA; v_gene: TRBV19; abundance: NA; j_gene: TRBJ1-3; CDR3nt: TGTGCCGGGAGGCTTGGAAACACCATATATTTT; CDR3aa: CAGRLGNTIYF
len: 15; d_gene: TRBD1; v_gene: TRBV4-3; abundance: once; j_gene: TRBJ1-4; CDR3nt: TGCGCCAGCAGCCAGGGGACAGGGGCGGCGGAAAAACTGTTTTTT; CDR3aa: CASSQGTGAAEKLFF
len: 17; d_gene: TRBD1; v_gene: TRBV19; abundance: few; j_gene: TRBJ1-1; CDR3nt: TGTGCCAGTAGTATAGTCGGGACAGGGATTATGAACACTGAAGCTTTCTTT; CDR3aa: CASSIVGTGIMNTEAFF
len: 13; d_gene: NA; v_gene: TRBV5-4; abundance: NA; j_gene: TRBJ1-1; CDR3nt: TGTGCCAGCAGCTCCCAATTGGACACTGAAGCTTTCTTT; CDR3aa: CASSSQLDTEAFF
len: 15; d_gene: TRBD2; v_gene: TRBV2; abundance: few; j_gene: TRBJ2-2; CDR3nt: TGTGCCAGCGGTCTGAGCGGGACCCTAACCGGGGAGCTGTTTTTT; CDR3aa: CASGLSGTLTGELFF
len: 15; d_gene: TRBD2; v_gene: TRBV6-5; abundance: once; j_gene: TRBJ2-2; CDR3nt: TGTGCCAGCGGGCCCAAGGCGGGAGGGACCGGGGAGCTGTTTTTT; CDR3aa: CASGPKAGGTGELFF
len: 15; d_gene: TRBD2; v_gene: TRBV6-5; abundance: NA; j_gene: TRBJ2-7; CDR3nt: TGTGCCAGCAGTTACGGACTAGGAGCCTCCTACGAGCAGTACTTC; CDR3aa: CASSYGLGASYEQYF
len: 15; d_gene: TRBD1; v_gene: TRBV2; abundance: NA; j_gene: TRBJ1-5; CDR3nt: TGTGCCAGCAGTGTTCAGACAGGGATCAATCAGCCCCAGCATTTT; CDR3aa: CASSVQTGINQPQHF
len: 14; d_gene: NA; v_gene: TRBV7-2; abundance: NA; j_gene: TRBJ1-1; CDR3nt: TGTGCCAGCAGCCCGGGGACGGCGGTCACTGAAGCTTTCTTT; CDR3aa: CASSPGTAVTEAFF
len: 15; d_gene: TRBD2; v_gene: TRBV7-6; abundance: NA; j_gene: TRBJ2-3; CDR3nt: TGTGCCAGCAGCCCTCAAGCGGGAGAGGCCGATACGCAGTATTTT; CDR3aa: CASSPQAGEADTQYF
len: 15; d_gene: TRBD1; v_gene: TRBV6-5; abundance: NA; j_gene: TRBJ2-3; CDR3nt: TGTGCCAGCAGACTCGACAGGGGAAGCACAGATACGCAGTATTTT; CDR3aa: CASRLDRGSTDTQYF
len: 15; d_gene: NA; v_gene: TRBV7-5; abundance: NA; j_gene: TRBJ1-2; CDR3nt: TGTGTCAGAAGCTTTTTTGAGGACAGTAACTATGGCTACACCTTC; CDR3aa: CVRSFFEDSNYGYTF
len: 16; d_gene: TRBD2; v_gene: TRBV9; abundance: few; j_gene: TRBJ2-3; CDR3nt: TGTGCCAGCAGCGAAGGAGCGGGAGGGAGCACAGATACGCAGTATTTT; CDR3aa: CASSEGAGGSTDTQYF
len: 14; d_gene: NA; v_gene: TRBV7-9; abundance: NA; j_gene: TRBJ1-5; CDR3nt: TGTGCCAGCAGCTTAGCGGGGGGCAATCAGCCCCAGCATTTT; CDR3aa: CASSLAGGNQPQHF
len: 16; d_gene: NA; v_gene: TRBV2; abundance: NA; j_gene: TRBJ2-3; CDR3nt: TGTGCCAGCAGTGGAGGACTGTTCACTAGCACAGATACGCAGTATTTT; CDR3aa: CASSGGLFTSTDTQYF
len: 14; d_gene: NA; v_gene: TRBV5-8; abundance: NA; j_gene: TRBJ1-2; CDR3nt: TGTGCCAGCAGCTCGCTAGTAGCTAACTATGGCTACACCTTC; CDR3aa: CASSSLVANYGYTF
len: 17; d_gene: NA; v_gene: TRBV4-3; abundance: NA; j_gene: TRBJ2-6; CDR3nt: TGCGCCAGCAGCCAAGAGGGCGGGCTCGGGGGGGCCAACGTCCTGACTTTC; CDR3aa: CASSQEGGLGGANVLTF
len: 18; d_gene: TRBD2; v_gene: TRBV5-1; abundance: NA; j_gene: TRBJ2-2; CDR3nt: TGCGCCAGCAGCTTGGAGCCCAGAGCGGGGGGGCTCAACGGGGAGCTGTTTTTT; CDR3aa: CASSLEPRAGGLNGELFF
len: 16; d_gene: TRBD1; v_gene: TRBV9; abundance: NA; j_gene: TRBJ1-4; CDR3nt: TGTGCCAGCACCGGTAGGACAGGAGAAACTAATGAAAAACTGTTTTTT; CDR3aa: CASTGRTGETNEKLFF
len: 13; d_gene: NA; v_gene: TRBV25-1; abundance: NA; j_gene: TRBJ2-3; CDR3nt: TGTGCCAGCACCCCAGATAATCGTGATACGCAGTATTTT; CDR3aa: CASTPDNRDTQYF